A selection of T cell receptor beta chains follows, all from one sample in a study of early T cells in non-severe SARS-CoV-2 infection. TCRdb recomputed calls from the 5' RACE reads with MiXCR, one row per CDR3 protein. The sample consists of 25,000 to 35,000 distinct CDR3 sequences, around 5.9% of them appearing once. Sequencing was done on a sample of whole blood. Receptors were obtained from an adult who was a healthcare worker with PCR-confirmed SARS-CoV-2 infection or an uninfected control (not recorded which). Both conserved end residues are part of each CDR3. The order of the fields is V gene, clone size, D gene, J gene, CDR3 DNA, CDR3 protein. A D gene is named only where the DNA matches it firmly. Where a row states a size, it is once, few, many or the class of an expanded clone; other rows omit it.

v_call: TRBV7-6
clone_size: many
d_call: -
j_call: TRBJ1-1
cdr3_nt: TGTGCCAGCAGCCCCCATTACTCAGACGAAAACACTGAAGCTTTCTTT
cdr3_aa: CASSPHYSDENTEAFF

v_call: TRBV29-1
clone_size: many
d_call: TRBD2
j_call: TRBJ2-5
cdr3_nt: TGCAGCGTGAGGGATACTAGCGGAGAGTACTTC
cdr3_aa: CSVRDTSGEYF

v_call: TRBV7-9
clone_size: many
d_call: -
j_call: TRBJ1-1
cdr3_nt: TGTGCCAGCAGCTTAAATCAGGGAGTTACTGAAGCTTTCTTT
cdr3_aa: CASSLNQGVTEAFF

v_call: TRBV7-2
clone_size: many
d_call: -
j_call: TRBJ1-6
cdr3_nt: TGTGCCAGCAGCCCCTCGGTTTCACCCCTCCACTTT
cdr3_aa: CASSPSVSPLHF

v_call: TRBV28
clone_size: many
d_call: -
j_call: TRBJ1-2
cdr3_nt: TGTGCCAGCAGCTCCTTACTAGGGGGCTACACCTTC
cdr3_aa: CASSSLLGGYTF

v_call: TRBV6-2/TRBV6-3
clone_size: many
d_call: -
j_call: TRBJ1-6
cdr3_nt: TGTGCCAGCAGACGACAGGACGGGACCCTCCACTTT
cdr3_aa: CASRRQDGTLHF

v_call: TRBV11-2
clone_size: many
d_call: -
j_call: TRBJ2-5
cdr3_nt: TGTGCCAGCAGCCGCCGACAGTACCAAGAGACCCAGTACTTC
cdr3_aa: CASSRRQYQETQYF

v_call: TRBV20-1
clone_size: many
d_call: -
j_call: TRBJ1-1
cdr3_nt: TGCAGTGCCGGCAGACAGCACACTGAAGCTTTCTTT
cdr3_aa: CSAGRQHTEAFF

v_call: TRBV9
clone_size: few
d_call: -
j_call: TRBJ2-3
cdr3_nt: TGTGCCAGCAGCGTAGGCCTTTTAGCAGATACGCAGTATTTT
cdr3_aa: CASSVGLLADTQYF

v_call: TRBV7-2
clone_size: many
d_call: TRBD2
j_call: TRBJ2-1
cdr3_nt: TGTGCCAGCACCCATTCTAGCGGGGGGAACAATGAGCAGTTCTTC
cdr3_aa: CASTHSSGGNNEQFF

v_call: TRBV11-2
clone_size: many
d_call: -
j_call: TRBJ2-7
cdr3_nt: TGTGCCAGCAGCCCAGACTATGAGGACGAGCAGTACTTC
cdr3_aa: CASSPDYEDEQYF

v_call: TRBV7-6
clone_size: few
d_call: TRBD2
j_call: TRBJ2-1
cdr3_nt: TGTGCCAGCAGCTCCCGGACGACTAGCGGGGGACCCGTCCGCAATGAGCAGTTCTTC
cdr3_aa: CASSSRTTSGGPVRNEQFF

v_call: TRBV24-1
clone_size: many
d_call: -
j_call: TRBJ1-5
cdr3_nt: TGTGCCATCCAGGGTTACGGTCAGCCCCAGCATTTT
cdr3_aa: CAIQGYGQPQHF

v_call: TRBV21-1
clone_size: many
d_call: -
j_call: TRBJ2-5
cdr3_nt: TGTGCCAGCAGCAAAGGGCTCAGGACGGGAAAAGAGACCCAGTACTTC
cdr3_aa: CASSKGLRTGKETQYF

v_call: TRBV6-1
clone_size: -
d_call: TRBD1
j_call: TRBJ1-1
cdr3_nt: TGTGCCAGCAGTGACGGGACAGGGGTGGCTGAAGCTTTCTTT
cdr3_aa: CASSDGTGVAEAFF

v_call: TRBV5-1
clone_size: many
d_call: -
j_call: TRBJ2-7
cdr3_nt: TGCGCCAGCAGCTTGCTGGGCTCGGGGTCCTACGAGCAGTACTTC
cdr3_aa: CASSLLGSGSYEQYF

v_call: TRBV20-1
clone_size: few
d_call: TRBD1
j_call: TRBJ2-1
cdr3_nt: TGCAGTGCTAGAGTAGGGACAGGGAATTTCGATGAGCAGTTCTTC
cdr3_aa: CSARVGTGNFDEQFF